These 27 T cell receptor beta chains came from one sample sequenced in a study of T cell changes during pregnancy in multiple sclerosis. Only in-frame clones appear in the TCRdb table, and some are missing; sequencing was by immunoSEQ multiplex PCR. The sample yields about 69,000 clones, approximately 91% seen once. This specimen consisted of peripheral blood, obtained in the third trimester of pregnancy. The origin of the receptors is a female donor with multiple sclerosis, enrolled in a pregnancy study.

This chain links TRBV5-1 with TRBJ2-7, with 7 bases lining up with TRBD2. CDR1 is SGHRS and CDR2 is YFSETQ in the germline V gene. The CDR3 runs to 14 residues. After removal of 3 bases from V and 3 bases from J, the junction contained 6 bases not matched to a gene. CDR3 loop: CASSYGTTLYEQYF. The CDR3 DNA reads TGCGCCAGCAGCTACGGGACTACACTCTACGAGCAGTACTTC.

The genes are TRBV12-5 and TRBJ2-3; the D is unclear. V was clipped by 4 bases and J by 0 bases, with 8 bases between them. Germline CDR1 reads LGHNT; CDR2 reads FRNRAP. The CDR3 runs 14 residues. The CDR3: CASGYSRSTDTQYF. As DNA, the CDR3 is TGTGCTAGTGGTTACTCCCGGAGCACAGATACGCAGTATTTT.

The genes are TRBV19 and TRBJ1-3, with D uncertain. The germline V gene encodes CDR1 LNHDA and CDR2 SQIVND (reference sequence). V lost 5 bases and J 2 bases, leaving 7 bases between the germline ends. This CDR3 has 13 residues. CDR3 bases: TGTGCCAGTAGTTTCGGGGCTGGAAACACCATATATTTT. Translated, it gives CASSFGAGNTIYF. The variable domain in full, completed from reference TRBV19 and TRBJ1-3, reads DGGITQSPKYLFRKEGQNVTLSCEQNLNHDAMYWYRQDPGQGLRLIYYSQIVNDFQKGDIAEGYSVSREKKESFPLTVTSAQKNPTAFYLCASSFGAGNTIYFGEGSWLTVV.

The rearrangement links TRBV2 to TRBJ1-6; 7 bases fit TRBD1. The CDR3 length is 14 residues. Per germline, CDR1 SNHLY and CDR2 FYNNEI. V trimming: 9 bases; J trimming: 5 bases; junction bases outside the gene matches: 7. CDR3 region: CASIWDRDNSPLHF. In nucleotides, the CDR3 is TGTGCCAGTATTTGGGACAGAGATAATTCACCCCTCCACTTT.

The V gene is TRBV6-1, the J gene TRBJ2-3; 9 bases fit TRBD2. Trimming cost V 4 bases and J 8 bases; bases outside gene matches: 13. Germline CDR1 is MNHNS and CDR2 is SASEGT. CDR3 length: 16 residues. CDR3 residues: CASSGRRAGGLGTQYF. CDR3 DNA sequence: TGTGCCAGCAGTGGGCGGCGGGCGGGGGGGCTTGGTACGCAGTATTTT.

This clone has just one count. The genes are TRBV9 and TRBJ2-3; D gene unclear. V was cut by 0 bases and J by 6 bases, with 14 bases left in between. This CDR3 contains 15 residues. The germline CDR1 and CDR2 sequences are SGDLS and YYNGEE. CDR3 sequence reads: CASSVGNLAADTQYF. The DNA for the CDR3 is TGTGCCAGCAGCGTAGGTAATTTGGCGGCTGATACGCAGTATTTT.

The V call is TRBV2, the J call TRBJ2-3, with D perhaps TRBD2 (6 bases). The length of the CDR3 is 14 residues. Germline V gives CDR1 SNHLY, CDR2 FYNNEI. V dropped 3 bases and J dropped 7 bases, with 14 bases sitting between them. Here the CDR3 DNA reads TGTGCCAGCAGTGAGGAGGGGAGCGGACATACGCAGTATTTT. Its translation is CASSEEGSGHTQYF.

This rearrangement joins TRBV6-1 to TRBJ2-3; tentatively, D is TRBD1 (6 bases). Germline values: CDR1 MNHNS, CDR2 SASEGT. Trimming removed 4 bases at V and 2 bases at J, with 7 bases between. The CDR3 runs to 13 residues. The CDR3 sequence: CASSAGATDTQYF. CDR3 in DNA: TGTGCCAGCAGTGCAGGGGCCACAGATACGCAGTATTTT.

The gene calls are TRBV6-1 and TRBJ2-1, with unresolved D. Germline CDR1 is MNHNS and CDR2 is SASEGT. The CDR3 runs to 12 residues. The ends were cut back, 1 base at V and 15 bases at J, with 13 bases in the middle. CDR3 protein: CASSEETVRGFF. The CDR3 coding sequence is TGTGCCAGCAGTGAAGAGACGGTGAGAGGGTTCTTC.

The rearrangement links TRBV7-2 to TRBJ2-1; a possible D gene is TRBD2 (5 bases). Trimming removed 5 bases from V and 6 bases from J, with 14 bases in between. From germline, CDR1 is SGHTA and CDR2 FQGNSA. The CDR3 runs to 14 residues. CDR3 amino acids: CASSTSWSGNEQFF. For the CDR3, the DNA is TGTGCCAGCAGCACCTCGTGGAGCGGCAATGAGCAGTTCTTC.

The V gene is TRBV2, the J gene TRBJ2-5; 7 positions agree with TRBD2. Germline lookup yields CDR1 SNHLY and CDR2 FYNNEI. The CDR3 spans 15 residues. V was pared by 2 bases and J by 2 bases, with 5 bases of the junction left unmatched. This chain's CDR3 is CASSEMGGGQETQYF. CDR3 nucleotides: TGTGCCAGCAGTGAAATGGGGGGGGGTCAAGAGACCCAGTACTTC.

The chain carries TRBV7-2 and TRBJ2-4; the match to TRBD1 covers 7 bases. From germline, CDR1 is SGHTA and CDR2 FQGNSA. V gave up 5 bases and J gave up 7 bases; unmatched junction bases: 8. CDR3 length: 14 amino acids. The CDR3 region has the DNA TGTGCCAGCAGCCTCTCCGGGACAGTGAACATTCAGTACTTC. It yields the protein CASSLSGTVNIQYF.

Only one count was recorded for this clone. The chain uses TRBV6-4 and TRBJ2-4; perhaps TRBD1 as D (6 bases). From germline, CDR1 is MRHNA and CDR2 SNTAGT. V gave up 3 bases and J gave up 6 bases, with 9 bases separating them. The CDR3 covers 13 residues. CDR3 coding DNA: TGTGCCAGCAGTGAAGAGACAGGAAACATTCAGTACTTC. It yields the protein CASSEETGNIQYF.

This chain's CDR3 is CASSETGGEDVRYGYTF. CDR3 coding DNA: TGTGCCAGCAGTGAGACGGGGGGGGAAGATGTGCGCTATGGCTACACCTTC. The chain carries TRBV6-4 and TRBJ1-2, with D possibly TRBD1 on 5 matching bases. The CDR3 is made up of 17 amino acids. Germline CDR1 MRHNA, CDR2 SNTAGT. V was clipped by 3 bases and J by 4 bases, with 21 bases between them.

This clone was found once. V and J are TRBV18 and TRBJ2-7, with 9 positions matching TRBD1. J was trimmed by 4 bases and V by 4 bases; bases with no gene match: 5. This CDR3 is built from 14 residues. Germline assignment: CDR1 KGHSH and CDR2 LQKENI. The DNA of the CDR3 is TGTGCCAGCTCACAACAGGGACAGGGTTACGAGCAGTACTTC. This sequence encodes CASSQQGQGYEQYF.

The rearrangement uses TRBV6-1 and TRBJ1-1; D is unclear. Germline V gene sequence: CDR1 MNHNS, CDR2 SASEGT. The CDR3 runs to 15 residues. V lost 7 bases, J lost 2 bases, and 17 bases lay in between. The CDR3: CASNDRGWGNTEAFF. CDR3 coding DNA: TGTGCCAGCAATGATCGGGGATGGGGTAACACTGAAGCTTTCTTT.

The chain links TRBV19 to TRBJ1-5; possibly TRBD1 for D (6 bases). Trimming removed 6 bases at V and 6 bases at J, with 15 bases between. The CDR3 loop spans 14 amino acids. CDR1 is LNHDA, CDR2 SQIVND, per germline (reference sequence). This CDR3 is CASSLQGSSQPQHF. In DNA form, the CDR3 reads TGTGCCAGTAGCCTACAGGGCTCTAGTCAGCCCCAGCATTTT.

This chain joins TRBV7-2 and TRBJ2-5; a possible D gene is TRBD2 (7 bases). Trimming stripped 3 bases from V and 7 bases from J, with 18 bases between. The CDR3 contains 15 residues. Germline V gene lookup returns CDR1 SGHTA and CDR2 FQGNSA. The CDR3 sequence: CASSLGGGAKGTQYF. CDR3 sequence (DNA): TGTGCCAGCAGCTTGGGCGGGGGCGCCAAGGGGACCCAGTACTTC.

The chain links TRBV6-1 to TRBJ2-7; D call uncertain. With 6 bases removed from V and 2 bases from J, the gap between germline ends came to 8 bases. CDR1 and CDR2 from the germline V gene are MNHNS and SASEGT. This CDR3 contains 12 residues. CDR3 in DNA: TGTGCCAGCAGAAACACACCCTACGAGCAGTACTTC. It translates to CASRNTPYEQYF.

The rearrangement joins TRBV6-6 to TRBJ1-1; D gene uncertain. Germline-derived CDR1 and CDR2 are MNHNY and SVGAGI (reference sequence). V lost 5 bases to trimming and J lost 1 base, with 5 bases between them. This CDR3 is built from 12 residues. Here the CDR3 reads CASSIGNTEAFF. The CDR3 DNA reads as TGTGCCAGCAGTATCGGGAACACTGAAGCTTTCTTT.

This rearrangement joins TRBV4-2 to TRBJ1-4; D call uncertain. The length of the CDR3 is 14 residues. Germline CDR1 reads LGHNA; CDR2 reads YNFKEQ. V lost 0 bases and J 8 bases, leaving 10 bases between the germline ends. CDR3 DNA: TGTGCCAGCAGCCAAGAAGCGCGAGGCGAAAAACTGTTTTTT. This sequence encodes CASSQEARGEKLFF.

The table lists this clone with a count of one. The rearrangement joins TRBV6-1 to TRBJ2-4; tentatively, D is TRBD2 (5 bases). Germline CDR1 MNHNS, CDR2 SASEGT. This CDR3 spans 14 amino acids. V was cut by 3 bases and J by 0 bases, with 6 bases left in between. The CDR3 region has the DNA TGTGCCAGCAGTGATAGCGTAGCCAAAAACATTCAGTACTTC. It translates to CASSDSVAKNIQYF.

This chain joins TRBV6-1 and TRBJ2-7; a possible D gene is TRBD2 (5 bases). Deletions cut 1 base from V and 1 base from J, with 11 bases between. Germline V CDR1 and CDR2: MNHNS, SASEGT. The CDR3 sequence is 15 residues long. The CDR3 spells CASSEVSGSSYEQYF. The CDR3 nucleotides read TGTGCCAGCAGTGAAGTTTCGGGGTCTTCCTACGAGCAGTACTTC.

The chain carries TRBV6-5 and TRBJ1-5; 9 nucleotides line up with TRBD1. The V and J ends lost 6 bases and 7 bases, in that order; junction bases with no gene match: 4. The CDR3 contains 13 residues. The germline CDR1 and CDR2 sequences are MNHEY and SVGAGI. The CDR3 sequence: CASSTGGGQPQHF. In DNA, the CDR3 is TGTGCCAGCAGCACAGGGGGCGGCCAGCCCCAGCATTTT.

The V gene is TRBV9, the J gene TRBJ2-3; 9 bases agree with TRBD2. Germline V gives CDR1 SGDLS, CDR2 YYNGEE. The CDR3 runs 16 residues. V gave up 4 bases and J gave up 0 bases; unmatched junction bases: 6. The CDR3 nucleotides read TGTGCCAGCAGCCCGAGCGGGGGGACCAGCACAGATACGCAGTATTTT. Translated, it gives CASSPSGGTSTDTQYF.

In DNA, the CDR3 is TGCGCCAGCACCTCCCCGCTAGTCGTACCGACAGATACGCAGTATTTT. It encodes CASTSPLVVPTDTQYF. This chain joins TRBV10-2 and TRBJ2-3; D remains unclear. The CDR3 loop spans 16 amino acids. Trimming removed 7 bases from V and 3 bases from J, with 20 bases in between. In germline, CDR1 is WSHSY, CDR2 SAAADI.

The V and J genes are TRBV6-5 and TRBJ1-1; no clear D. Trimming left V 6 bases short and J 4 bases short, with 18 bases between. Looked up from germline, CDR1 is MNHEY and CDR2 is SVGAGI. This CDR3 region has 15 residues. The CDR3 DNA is TGTGCCAGCAGCCCCTCGGGTGGGGAGGCCACTGAAGCTTTCTTT. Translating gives CASSPSGGEATEAFF.